This T cell receptor (beta chain) was sequenced in a study of cytomegalovirus exposure and HLA in healthy donors listed by TCRdb under 2017. With respect to the entire study: A later analysis indicated that the roughly 120 validation repertoires were generated on the platform also employed for the 650 to 850 repertoires of the first cohort. The study aimed to test whether signatures of past pathogen exposure could be identified by cataloging public T cell receptors. Along with the 666-subject first cohort, a separate validation cohort of over a hundred different subjects was used. The study combined high-throughput TCR immunosequencing, statistical association of individual TCRs with disease status, and machine learning to predict cytomegalovirus infection status. What the research found in general, with its limitations: While some public TCRs were present in many individuals, most TCR sequences turned up only very rarely across donors. All 120 or so repertoires were used to score co-occurrence in the validation cohort in a later analysis, because that analysis had no HLA typing for the cohort. The study listed 164 TCR beta chains as associated with cytomegalovirus. According to the authors, the approach could potentially be generalized to other disease states and immunological phenotypes. Three of the identified cytomegalovirus-associated TCR beta chains were confirmed in vitro to be specific for cytomegalovirus antigens. Subsequent analysis determined that TCRs grouped into clusters in the first cohort also showed a tendency toward co-occurrence across the 120 validation repertoires, and 85% to 95% of cluster scores exceeded 0. Cytomegalovirus status was reported to be diagnosed by the classifier with high specificity and sensitivity in both the original and validation cohorts.

About this clone: Its antigen is still unknown. The record has no base qualities; no much larger clone is one base away.

The library relied on the immunoSEQ multiplex PCR assay. The published analysis was carried out like this. A statistical classification framework was developed to diagnose cytomegalovirus status using the catalog of TCR beta chain sequences. TCRdb provides this immuneACCESS table in a form limited to in-frame rearrangements. Some clones are lacking; in checked studies, under half of them reflect an unresolved V gene, and why the rest are absent is not known. V and J calls and clone size are those listed in that table; D and trimming were worked out from the DNA. Recorded for this sample are 95,000 to 120,000 clones; approximately 95% of them occurred a single time. The ten largest clones capture around 0.65% of the sample. CDR1 and CDR2, per the germline V gene (reference sequence), are LNHDA and SQIVND. Including cysteine and phenylalanine, the CDR3 has 15 amino acids. Only the CDR3 DNA is retained, 45 bases long and in frame from the first base. Relative to germline, V is 0 bases shorter and J is 2 bases shorter, with 10 bases between their ends.

The donors belonged to the validation cohort of over a hundred subjects, which was separate from the roughly 670-subject first cohort. The sequencing input was PBMCs. The sequence links TRBV19 to TRBJ2-5; TRBD1 is a weak D gene call, 5 bases matching. The TCR was taken from a woman younger than 35 in good health and CMV-seronegative. The CDR3 protein is CASSIDGAGQETQYF. The nucleotide sequence reads as follows: TGTGCCAGTAGTATAGATGGGGCTGGGCAAGAGACCCAGTACTTC.